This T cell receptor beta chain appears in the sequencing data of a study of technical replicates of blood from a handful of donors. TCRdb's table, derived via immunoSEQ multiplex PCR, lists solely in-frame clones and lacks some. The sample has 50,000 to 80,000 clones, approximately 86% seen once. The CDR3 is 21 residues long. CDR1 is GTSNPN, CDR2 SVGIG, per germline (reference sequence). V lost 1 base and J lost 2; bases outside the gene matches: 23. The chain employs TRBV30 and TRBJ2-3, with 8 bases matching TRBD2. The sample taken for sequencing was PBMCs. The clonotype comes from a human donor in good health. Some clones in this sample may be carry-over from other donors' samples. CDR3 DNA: TGTGCCTGGAGTGCCCGCTTAGGCAGGGGAATAGCGGGACTCACCACAGATACGCAGTATTTT. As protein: CAWSARLGRGIAGLTTDTQYF.